This TCR beta chain appears in the sequencing data of a study of tumor-infiltrating lymphocytes in primary liver carcinoma listed by TCRdb under 2017. At the level of the whole study: Of the five patients, three men and two women aged 30 to 69 years, four had hepatocellular carcinoma and one had combined HCC and intrahepatic cholangiocarcinoma. The five patients had tumors staged T1-T3 N0M0, with maximum diameters ranging from roughly 4.2 to 11 cm. Samples yielded roughly 3.5 to 8 million productive TCRbeta reads; read depth did not differ significantly between tissue types. For each liver tumor, the study sampled five regions along with adjacent normal tissue and blood, and applied TCRbeta repertoire sequencing, expression microarrays and whole-exome sequencing. TCRbeta repertoire sequencing covered roughly 35 specimens from 5 patients: around 25 tumor regions, 5 adjacent noncancerous liver tissues and 5 peripheral blood samples. The roughly 25 tumor region samples were profiled with Agilent mRNA microarrays so that TCRbeta repertoire diversity could be related to the local molecular phenotype. Reproducibility between technical replicate repertoires was high, with correlation coefficients above 0.95 and mean shared-clone rates about 0.9.

Total RNA and DNA were co-extracted from around 20-30 mg of bulk tissue with the AllPrep DNA/RNA mini kit, without cell sorting. Between late 2015 and March 2016, roughly five patients in China with histopathologically diagnosed primary liver carcinoma had surgical resection. Patients had chronic HBV infection and were treatment-naive at sampling. Five spatially separated regions were sampled per tumor: superior, inferior, left-lateral and right-lateral poles, plus the tumor centre. According to histology, viable tumor cells made up more than 80% of every tumor sample. Pieces of fresh tumor and adjacent tissue were cut in half, with one half kept in RNAlater at -80 degrees C and the other half sent for histology. Findings and caveats that apply to the study as a whole: Repertoire overlap was higher between tumor regions (mean around 35%) than tumor-adjacent (roughly 17%) or tumor-blood (roughly 14%) pairs, consistent with antigen-driven expansion. Only five or six patients were included in the study, and the authors note that the findings should be validated in a larger study. Only about 7-24% of top clones were present in all five regions of a tumor, suggesting spatial heterogeneity of tumor-infiltrating T cells. Only the TCR beta chain was sequenced, so true repertoire diversity is likely underestimated because unpaired alpha chains were not captured. Compared with blood, tumors had a significantly larger share of the repertoire taken up by the top 250 clones (p = 0.039). Bulk unsorted samples precluded comparing CD4+ and CD8+ T cell repertoires.

Using a constant-region primer and ProtoScript II reverse transcriptase, TCRbeta-specific cDNA was reverse-transcribed from about 0.45 ug total RNA. The TCRbeta libraries were prepared through three rounds of nested multiplex PCR following a slightly modified ARM-PCR procedure. Sample barcodes and Illumina adapters were added in a final 25-cycle PCR with Deep VentR polymerase. Before sequencing, amplicons of 200-500 bp were gel-purified using a QIAquick gel extraction kit. An Illumina HiSeq 2500 was used to sequence the TCRbeta amplicons with 250-bp paired-end reads. The paper's data handling went like this. Trimmomatic v0.33 was used to quality-trim the reads, and FLASH v1.2.11 was used to merge paired reads so that full CDR3 sequences could be recovered. MiGEC v1.2.1b assigned V, D and J germline segments to the rearranged TCRbeta sequences. Clonotype statistics and Shannon-Wiener diversity indices were computed with VDJtools v1.0.0. Except for diversity analysis, only the 250 most abundant clonotypes of each sample were used in subsequent analyses to reduce sampling bias. In-frame beta chains were kept once TCRdb had trimmed the public reads at Q25 with fastp and called clones with MiXCR. Under each unique CDR3 protein, matching rows form one entry showing the most common genes and DNA. TCRdb, rather than the study authors, made the V and J calls. The sample yields about 130,000 distinct CDR3 sequences; 64% were counted once. Roughly 8% of the sample comes from the top ten.

Many counts were recorded for this clonotype. The antigen this receptor binds is unknown. No much larger clone is present one base from it, and per-base qualities are unavailable. Sequencing input: liver tumor tissue from sampling region 3. This specimen's cell subset or site label, interpreted: tumor region T3, left-lateral pole. The TCR was taken from a woman aged 55-69 years with primary liver carcinoma and hepatitis B virus infection.

The CDR3 protein is CAISDRDEKLFF. The DNA sequence is given as TGCGCCATATCGGACAGGGATGAAAAACTGTTTTTT. The chain joins TRBV10-1 to TRBJ1-4; 8 bases in the junction line up with TRBD1. Looking up the germline V gene (reference sequence) yields CDR1 WNHNN and CDR2 SYGVQD. From the cysteine up to the phenylalanine, the CDR3 has a length of 12 residues. CDR3 DNA is the only sequence kept; it has 36 bases, read in frame from the first base. The V end gives up 10 bases and the J end 6 bases, leaving 4 bases in the junction not matched to a gene.